The rows below give T cell receptor beta chains drawn from one sample of a study of T cell responses to AZD1222 COVID-19 vaccine. TCRdb keeps only in-frame clones here, not all; method: immunoSEQ multiplex PCR. This table holds tens of thousands of clones, roughly 87% found once. This specimen consisted of peripheral blood, obtained on day 0 of AZD1222 vaccination. These receptors were collected from an adult in good health. Each CDR3 is given with its conserved first and last residue.

j_call: TRBJ1-5; v_call: TRBV3-1/TRBV3-2; cdr3_aa: CASSQEAGNSNQPQHF
j_call: TRBJ1-1; v_call: TRBV6-2/TRBV6-3; cdr3_aa: CASSFSGPEAFF
j_call: TRBJ2-7; v_call: TRBV7-9; cdr3_aa: CASSSGTYEQYF
j_call: TRBJ2-4; v_call: TRBV6-6; cdr3_aa: CASSRRLAGGLVAKNIQYF
j_call: TRBJ1-5; v_call: TRBV3-1/TRBV3-2; cdr3_aa: CASSQGWGLGSNQPQHF
j_call: TRBJ2-3; v_call: TRBV6-4; cdr3_aa: CASSDGSAGTTDTQYF
j_call: TRBJ2-3; v_call: TRBV18; cdr3_aa: CASSPELLHTQYF
j_call: TRBJ1-1; v_call: TRBV6-1; cdr3_aa: CASSERFNTEAFF
j_call: TRBJ2-3; v_call: TRBV28; cdr3_aa: CASRPFTGSSTDTQYF
j_call: TRBJ1-3; v_call: TRBV6-1; cdr3_aa: CASSQGVGGSGNTIYF
j_call: TRBJ1-2; v_call: TRBV5-6; cdr3_aa: CASSPARDYGYTF
j_call: TRBJ1-2; v_call: TRBV7-2; cdr3_aa: CASSLFGFIGYTF
j_call: TRBJ2-5; v_call: TRBV9; cdr3_aa: CASSVGTVGGSAQYF
j_call: TRBJ2-5; v_call: TRBV5-4; cdr3_aa: CASSPGQTKETQYF
j_call: TRBJ1-1; v_call: TRBV5-4; cdr3_aa: CASSLGMDSPTEAFF
j_call: TRBJ2-2; v_call: TRBV7-2; cdr3_aa: CASSLDPGELFF